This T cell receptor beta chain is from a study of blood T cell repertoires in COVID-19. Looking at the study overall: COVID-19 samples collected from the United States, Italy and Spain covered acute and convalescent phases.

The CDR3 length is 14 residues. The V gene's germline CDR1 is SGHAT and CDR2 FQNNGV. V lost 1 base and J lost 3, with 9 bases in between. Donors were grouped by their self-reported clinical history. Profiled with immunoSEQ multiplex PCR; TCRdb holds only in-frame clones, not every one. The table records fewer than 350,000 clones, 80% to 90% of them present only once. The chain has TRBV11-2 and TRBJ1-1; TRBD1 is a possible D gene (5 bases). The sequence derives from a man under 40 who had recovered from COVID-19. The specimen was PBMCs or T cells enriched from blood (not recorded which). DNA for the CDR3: TGTGCCAGCAGCTTAGCATGGGGCTACACTGAAGCTTTCTTT. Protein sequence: CASSLAWGYTEAFF.